The 14 T cell receptor beta chains below were found in one sample sequenced in a study of T-cell reconstitution after alpha-beta-depleted transplantation in children. The TCRbeta library was prepared with unique molecular identifiers. MiXCR, applied by TCRdb to the PCR reads, yields one record per CDR3 protein. The data contain hundreds of thousands of distinct CDR3 sequences, 6.5% to 9% of them singletons. Here the sequenced sample was PBMCs, mostly from graft donor cells, taken 180 days after TCRalphabeta/CD19-depleted stem cell transplant. The receptors shown here come from a male patient between 10 and 17 years old who had a stem cell transplant for acute lymphoblastic leukemia, so the T cells may come from the graft donor.

This clonotype was picked up many times. The chain uses TRBV11-2 and TRBJ1-2, with 7 bases fitting TRBD1. Germline values: CDR1 SGHAT, CDR2 FQNNGV. The CDR3 has 18 amino acids. Trimming took 4 bases from V and 4 from J; bases not matched to a gene: 18. The CDR3 nucleotides read TGTGCCAGCAGCTCCTTTCCGAAAGGGGACAGCCGCATCTATGGCTACACCTTC. Its translation: CASSSFPKGDSRIYGYTF.

This chain joins TRBV3-1 and TRBJ2-5, with TRBD2 matching 8 bases. The CDR3 is 16 residues long. The germline gives CDR1 LGHDT, CDR2 YNNKEL (reference sequence). J gave up 2 bases and V 7 bases, and 12 bases lay outside the gene matches. This CDR3 reads CASTELAGRAQETQYF. In DNA, the CDR3 is TGTGCCAGCACGGAGTTAGCGGGGCGGGCTCAAGAGACCCAGTACTTC.

This clonotype was counted ten times or more. The V and J genes are TRBV3-1 and TRBJ2-7, with 7 bases aligning to TRBD1. Germline V CDR1 and CDR2: LGHDT, YNNKEL (reference sequence). The CDR3 consists of 14 residues. The junction had 7 bases not matched to a gene; V was cut back by 1 base and J by 7 bases. Here the CDR3 reads CASSQGDRAGEQYF. In DNA form, the CDR3 reads TGTGCCAGCAGCCAAGGCGACAGGGCAGGGGAGCAGTACTTC.

This clonotype was observed at least ten times. The chain has TRBV6-1 and TRBJ2-7, with TRBD1 matching 12 bases. Germline CDR1 is MNHNS and CDR2 is SASEGT. The length of the CDR3 is 16 residues. V was clipped by 5 bases and J by 5 bases; unmatched bases: 10. The CDR3 protein is CASSSFPGQGANEQYF. The CDR3 DNA reads as TGTGCCAGCAGTAGCTTCCCGGGACAGGGGGCTAACGAGCAGTACTTC.

The sample holds many counts of this clonotype. The CDR3: CASSDLRGAPGDIQYF. The CDR3 nucleotides are TGTGCCAGCAGTGATTTGCGGGGGGCCCCGGGGGACATTCAGTACTTC. The V call is TRBV25-1, the J call TRBJ2-4; 8 nucleotides agree with TRBD2. Trimming took 3 bases from V and 8 from J; bases not matched to a gene: 12. The CDR3 has 16 amino acids. Germline lookup yields CDR1 MGHDK and CDR2 SYGVNS. Variable domain in full (rest from reference TRBV25-1 and TRBJ2-4): EADIYQTPRYLVIGTGKKITLECSQTMGHDKMYWYQQDPGMELHLIHYSYGVNSTEKGDLSSESTVSRIRTEHFPLTLESARPSHTSQYLCASSDLRGAPGDIQYFGAGTRLSVL.

This clonotype was counted ten times or more. This chain uses TRBV6-1 with TRBJ1-1; 8 bases agree with TRBD1. This CDR3 has 14 residues. Germline trimming cut 5 bases from V and 5 bases from J; bases unmatched to any gene: 7. Germline CDR1 MNHNS, CDR2 SASEGT. CDR3 protein: CASSRTGKGTEAFF. The CDR3 DNA is TGTGCCAGCAGTCGGACAGGGAAGGGGACTGAAGCTTTCTTT.

This clonotype appeared many times. V gene TRBV20-1 combines with J gene TRBJ2-7; 7 bases are a match to TRBD1. Trimming took 5 bases from V and 0 from J; bases not matched to a gene: 4. The CDR3 covers 13 residues. Germline loops: CDR1 DFQATT, CDR2 SNEGSKA (reference sequence). The CDR3, as DNA: TGCAGTGCTTGGGGGACAGACTCCTACGAGCAGTACTTC. Protein: CSAWGTDSYEQYF.

This clonotype was counted at least ten times. The gene calls are TRBV7-7 and TRBJ2-5; 7 nucleotides line up with TRBD2. Germline V gene lookup returns CDR1 SSHAT and CDR2 FNYEAQ (reference sequence). The V and J ends lost 5 bases and 2 bases, in that order; junction bases with no gene match: 11. CDR3 length equals 16 residues. Here the CDR3 reads CASSPRERGLQETQYF. The DNA of the CDR3 is TGTGCCAGCAGCCCCCGGGAGCGGGGCTTACAAGAGACCCAGTACTTC.

This clonotype was seen many times. The chain couples TRBV20-1 to TRBJ1-6; D is perhaps TRBD1 (5 bases). CDR3 length: 15 amino acids. V was trimmed by 2 bases and J by 7 bases, leaving 15 bases between them. CDR1 and CDR2 (germline): DFQATT, SNEGSKA (reference sequence). The DNA for the CDR3 is TGCAGTGCTAGATTACCGGGACTCTTGAATTCACCCCTCCACTTT. Protein sequence: CSARLPGLLNSPLHF.

This clonotype occurred many times. The chain is built from TRBV23-1 and TRBJ2-5; possible D gene TRBD1, 7 bases. TRBV23-1 qualifies as an ORF whose function is uncertain. This CDR3 comprises 15 residues. Trimming took off 4 bases at V and 5 bases at J, with 17 bases between the two ends. The CDR3 DNA is TGCGCCAGCAGTCTCAGAGGGGGCGCGGGGGAGACCCAGTACTTC. Residues: CASSLRGGAGETQYF.

There are many counts of this clonotype. The chain is built from TRBV7-2 and TRBJ2-1; a weak D match, TRBD2 (6 bases). CDR1 and CDR2 from the germline V gene are SGHTA and FQGNSA. Trimming cost V 0 bases and J 12 bases, with 21 bases left between them. The CDR3 has 16 amino acids. The CDR3 loop is CASSLARLAPLQMQFF. As DNA, the CDR3 is TGTGCCAGCAGCTTAGCGCGTCTAGCGCCACTTCAGATGCAGTTCTTC.

This clonotype showed up many times. The chain joins TRBV7-2 to TRBJ1-1; the D is unclear. The germline V gene has CDR1 SGHTA and CDR2 FQGNSA. There are 12 residues in the CDR3. V was shortened by 7 bases and J by 0 bases, with 6 bases between the two germline ends. CDR3 in DNA: TGTGCCAGCACCGCCATGAACACTGAAGCTTTCTTT. Protein product: CASTAMNTEAFF.

In this sample, this clonotype turned up many times. V gene TRBV5-1 combines with J gene TRBJ2-1, with TRBD2 matching 10 bases. The germline V gene has CDR1 SGHRS and CDR2 YFSETQ. This CDR3 comprises 14 residues. J was trimmed by 6 bases and V by 7 bases; bases with no gene match: 7. The DNA of the CDR3 is TGCGCCAGCTGTAGCGGGGGGCGTATCAATGAGCAGTTCTTC. Translated, it gives CASCSGGRINEQFF.

At least ten counts were recorded for this clonotype. This chain connects TRBV6-5 to TRBJ2-5, with D perhaps matching TRBD2 (5 bases). Germline V lookup: CDR1 MNHEY, CDR2 SVGAGI. The ends were cut back, 0 bases at V and 1 base at J, with 9 bases in the middle. CDR3 length equals 15 residues. This CDR3 reads CASSYSGLPQETQYF. CDR3 sequence (DNA): TGTGCCAGCAGTTACTCCGGACTGCCCCAAGAGACCCAGTACTTC.